This record covers a single TCR beta chain. The table came from immunoSEQ multiplex PCR; TCRdb's copy has only in-frame clones and leaves some out. The sample contains about 210,000 clones, roughly 81% of which appear only once. The data stem from a study of blood T cell repertoires in COVID-19. The germline CDR1 and CDR2 sequences are ENHRY and SYGVKD. J was trimmed by 3 bases and V by 4 bases; bases with no gene match: 4. The CDR3 runs 15 residues. V usage is TRBV10-3 and J usage is TRBJ2-1, with TRBD1 identical over 9 bases. Sample: peripheral blood. This TCR was recovered from a woman aged 45-65 years with active or convalescent COVID-19. CDR3 in DNA: TGTGCCATCAGTGCCACAGGGGGCGGCTACAATGAGCAGTTCTTC. Translating gives CAISATGGGYNEQFF.